This T cell receptor (beta chain) came from a study of blood T cell repertoires in COVID-19 (TCRdb year 2020). Background for the entire study: Samples from collaborators originated in the United States, Italy and Spain and spanned both the acute and convalescent phases of COVID-19. Where available, HLA class I and class II types were taken from metadata supplied by the sample provider and were not determined by assay-based typing. The dataset comprised deeply sampled blood TCRbeta repertoires from subjects exposed to, actively infected with, or recovered from COVID-19. The samples were drawn from two sources: the first 160 participants of the ongoing ImmuneRACE study, and 1,254 subjects contributed by 6 global collaborators. The prospective study material was composed of cDNA or gDNA derived from T cells, B-cell-depleted T cells, or PBMCs. A de-identified subject ID, COVID-19 status, age in years and sex were almost always included in the sample metadata. The repertoires were released in a freely available public database meant as a resource for research on the immune response to SARS-CoV-2.

The germline V gene sets CDR1 to LGHNT and CDR2 to FRNRAP. The CDR3 covers 13 residues, taking in both the cysteine and the phenylalanine. This entry keeps only the CDR3 DNA: 39 bases, framed from base 1. The V end loses 8 bases and the J end loses 2 bases, and a stretch of 11 bases separates them. TCRbeta CDR3 regions were amplified from genomic DNA using the immunoSEQ Assay, a bias-controlled multiplex PCR. The paper's data handling went like this. The number of nucleated cells in each sample was estimated from the amplification of reference gene primers within the assay. To quantify the absolute abundance of each unique TCRbeta CDR3 rearrangement, sequence reads were collapsed and filtered. Productive Simpson clonality was computed per sample as the square root of Simpson's diversity index over productive rearrangements. Drawn from immuneACCESS, this table holds only the in-frame rearrangements with V and J called that TCRdb kept. Clones are partly lost; checked studies trace under half to an unresolved V gene and leave the rest unexplained. V, J and clone size are taken as reported in that table, and D and trimming were inferred from the DNA itself. Within this sample are around 300,000 clones, with around 86% of them counted one time only. The ten largest clones represent less than 3% of the sample.

Participants in the prospective study were aged roughly 18 to 100 years, lived in more than 20 United States geographic areas, and enrolled through a virtual design. In the prospective study, participants were assigned to cohorts based on the clinical history participants reported in a screening survey and a study questionnaire. For ImmuneRACE Cohort 3, a participant was defined as recovered based on two consecutive negative NP/OP PCR tests, clearance by a healthcare professional, or resolution of symptoms. In the prospective study, whole blood, serum and a nasopharyngeal or oropharyngeal swab were collected from each participant by mobile phlebotomists. Additional blood draws and questionnaires over an approximately 2-month period could optionally be provided by prospective study participants. Prospective study blood samples were shipped either frozen or at room temperature before DNA extraction.

Regarding this clone: Its target antigen remains unknown. No base quality values were provided; no much bigger clone lies one nucleotide off.

Results the study describes overall, beyond this receptor: Clinical and demographic metadata were provided uncurated, with the amount varying by source and participant.

The chain joins TRBV12-5 to TRBJ2-3; TRBD1 might be the D gene, on 6 matching bases. The specimen sequenced was PBMCs or T cells enriched from blood (not recorded which). This receptor was taken from a young woman who had recovered from COVID-19. The CDR3 corresponds to CASCRGITDTQYF. At the DNA level, the sequence is TGTGCTAGTTGCAGGGGAATCACAGATACGCAGTATTTT. The reference TRBV12-5 and TRBJ2-3 proteins fill in what lies around the CDR3, so the full variable domain reads DARVTQTPRHKVTEMGQEVTMRCQPILGHNTVFWYRQTMMQGLELLAYFRNRAPLDDSGMPKDRFSAEMPDATLATLKIQPSEPRDSAVYFCASCRGITDTQYFGPGTRLTVL.